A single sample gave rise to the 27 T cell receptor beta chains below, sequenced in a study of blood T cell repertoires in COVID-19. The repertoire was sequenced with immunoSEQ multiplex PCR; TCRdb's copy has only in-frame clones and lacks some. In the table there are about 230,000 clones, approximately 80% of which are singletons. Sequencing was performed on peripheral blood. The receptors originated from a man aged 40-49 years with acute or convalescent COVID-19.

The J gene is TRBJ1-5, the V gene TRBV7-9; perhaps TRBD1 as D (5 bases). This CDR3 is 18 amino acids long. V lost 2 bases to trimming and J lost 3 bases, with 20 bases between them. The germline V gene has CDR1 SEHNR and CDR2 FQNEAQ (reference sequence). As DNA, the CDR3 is TGTGCCAGCAGCTTATTCCGGGATGGGGGAGGGAACAATCAGCCCCAGCATTTT. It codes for CASSLFRDGGGNNQPQHF. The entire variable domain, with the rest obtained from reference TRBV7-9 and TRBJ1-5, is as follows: DTGVSQNPRHKITKRGQNVTFRCDPISEHNRLYWYRQTLGQGPEFLTYFQNEAQLEKSRLLSDRFSAERPKGSFSTLEIQRTEQGDSAMYLCASSLFRDGGGNNQPQHFGDGTRLSIL.

The CDR3 here is CASSTQSGSTDTQYF. The CDR3 DNA follows: TGTGCCAGCAGCACCCAGAGCGGGAGTACAGATACGCAGTATTTT. The chain has TRBV7-2 and TRBJ2-3, with 8 positions matching TRBD2. Looked up from germline, CDR1 is SGHTA and CDR2 is FQGNSA. Trimming removed 5 bases from V and 3 bases from J; junction bases left unmatched: 7. CDR3 size: 15 residues.

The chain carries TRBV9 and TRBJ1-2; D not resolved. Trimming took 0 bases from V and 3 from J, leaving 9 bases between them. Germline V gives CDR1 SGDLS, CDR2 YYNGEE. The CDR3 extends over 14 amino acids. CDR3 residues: CASSVGLGDYGYTF. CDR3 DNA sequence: TGTGCCAGCAGCGTAGGTCTGGGAGACTATGGCTACACCTTC.

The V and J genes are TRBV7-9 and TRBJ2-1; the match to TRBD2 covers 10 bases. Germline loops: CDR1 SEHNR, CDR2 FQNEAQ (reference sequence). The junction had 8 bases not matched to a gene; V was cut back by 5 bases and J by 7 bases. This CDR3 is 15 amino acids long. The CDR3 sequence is CASSRQREGGNEQFF. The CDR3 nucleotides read TGTGCCAGCAGCAGGCAGCGGGAGGGTGGAAATGAGCAGTTCTTC. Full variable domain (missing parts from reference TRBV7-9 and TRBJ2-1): DTGVSQNPRHKITKRGQNVTFRCDPISEHNRLYWYRQTLGQGPEFLTYFQNEAQLEKSRLLSDRFSAERPKGSFSTLEIQRTEQGDSAMYLCASSRQREGGNEQFFGPGTRLTVL.

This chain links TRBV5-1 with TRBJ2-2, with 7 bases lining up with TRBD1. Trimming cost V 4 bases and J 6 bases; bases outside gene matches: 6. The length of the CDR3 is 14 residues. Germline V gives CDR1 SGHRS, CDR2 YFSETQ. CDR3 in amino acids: CASSPLQGPGELFF. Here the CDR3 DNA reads TGCGCCAGCAGCCCCCTACAGGGGCCCGGGGAGCTGTTTTTT.

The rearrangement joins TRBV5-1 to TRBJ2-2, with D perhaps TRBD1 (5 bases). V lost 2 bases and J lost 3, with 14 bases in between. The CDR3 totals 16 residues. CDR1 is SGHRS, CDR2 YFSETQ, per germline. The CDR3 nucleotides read TGCGCCAGCAGCTTACAGGTCCAAAGGGACACCGGGGAGCTGTTTTTT. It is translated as CASSLQVQRDTGELFF.

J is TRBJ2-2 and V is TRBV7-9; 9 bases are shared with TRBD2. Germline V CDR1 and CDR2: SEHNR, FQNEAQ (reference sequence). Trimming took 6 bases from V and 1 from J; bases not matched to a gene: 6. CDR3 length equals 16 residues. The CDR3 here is CASSHRLAENTGELFF. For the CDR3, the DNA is TGTGCCAGCAGTCATAGACTAGCGGAGAACACCGGGGAGCTGTTTTTT.

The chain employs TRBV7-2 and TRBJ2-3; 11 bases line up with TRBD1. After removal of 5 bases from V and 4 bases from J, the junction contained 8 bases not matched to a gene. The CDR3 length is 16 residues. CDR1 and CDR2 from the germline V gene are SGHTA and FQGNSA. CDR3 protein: CASSPGRTGGADTQYF. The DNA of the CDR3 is TGTGCCAGCAGCCCGGGAAGGACAGGGGGCGCAGATACGCAGTATTTT.

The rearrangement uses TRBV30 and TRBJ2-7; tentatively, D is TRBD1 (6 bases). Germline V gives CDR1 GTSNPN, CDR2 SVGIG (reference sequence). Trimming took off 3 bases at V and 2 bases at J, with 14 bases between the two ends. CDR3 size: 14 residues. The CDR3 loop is CAWRRQVPTYEQYF. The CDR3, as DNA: TGTGCCTGGAGGAGACAGGTACCTACCTACGAGCAGTACTTC.

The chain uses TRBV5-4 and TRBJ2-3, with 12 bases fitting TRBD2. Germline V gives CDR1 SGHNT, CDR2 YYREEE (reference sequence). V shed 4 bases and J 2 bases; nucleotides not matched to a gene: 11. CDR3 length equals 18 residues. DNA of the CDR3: TGTGCCAGCAGCACTGGACTAGCGGGATTTGGGACCACAGATACGCAGTATTTT. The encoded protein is CASSTGLAGFGTTDTQYF.

The CDR3 DNA is TGTGCCAGCAGCCCCTCCGGGACGGGGGGATACAATGAGCAGTTCTTC. Translating gives CASSPSGTGGYNEQFF. The rearrangement uses TRBV7-3 and TRBJ2-1, with 7 bases matching TRBD2. This CDR3 has 16 residues. V lost 5 bases, J lost 4 bases, and 11 bases stayed unmatched. The germline gives CDR1 SGHTA, CDR2 FQGTGA.

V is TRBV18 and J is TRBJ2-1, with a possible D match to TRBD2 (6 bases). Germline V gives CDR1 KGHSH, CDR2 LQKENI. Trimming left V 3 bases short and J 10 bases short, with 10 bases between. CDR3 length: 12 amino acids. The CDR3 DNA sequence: TGTGCCAGCTCACCGACTAGTTCCGAGCAGTTCTTC. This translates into CASSPTSSEQFF.

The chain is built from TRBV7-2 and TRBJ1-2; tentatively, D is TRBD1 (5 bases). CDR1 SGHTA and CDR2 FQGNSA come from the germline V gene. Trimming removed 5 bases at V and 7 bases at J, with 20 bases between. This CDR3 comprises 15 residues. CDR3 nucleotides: TGTGCCAGCAGCCAAGGGGCTGGGCCGGGTGGTGGCTACACCTTC. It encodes CASSQGAGPGGGYTF.

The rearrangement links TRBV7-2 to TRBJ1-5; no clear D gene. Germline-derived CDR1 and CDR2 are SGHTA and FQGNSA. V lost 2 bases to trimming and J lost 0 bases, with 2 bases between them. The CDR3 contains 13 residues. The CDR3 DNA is TGTGCCAGCAGCTTACATAGCAATCAGCCCCAGCATTTT. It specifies CASSLHSNQPQHF.

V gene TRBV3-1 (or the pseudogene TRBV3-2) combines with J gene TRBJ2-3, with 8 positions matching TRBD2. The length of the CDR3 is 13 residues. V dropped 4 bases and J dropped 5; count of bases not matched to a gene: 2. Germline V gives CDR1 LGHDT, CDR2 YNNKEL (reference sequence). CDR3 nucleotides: TGTGCCAGCAGCCGTGGGACTAGAGATACGCAGTATTTT. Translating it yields CASSRGTRDTQYF.

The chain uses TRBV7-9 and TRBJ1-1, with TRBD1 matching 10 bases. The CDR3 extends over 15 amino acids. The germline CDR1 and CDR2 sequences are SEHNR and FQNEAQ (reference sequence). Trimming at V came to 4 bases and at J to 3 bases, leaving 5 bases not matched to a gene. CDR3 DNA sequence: TGTGCCAGCAGCTCTGGGACAGGGGCGTACACTGAAGCTTTCTTT. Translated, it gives CASSSGTGAYTEAFF.

CDR3: CASSSDGQGQETQYF. For the CDR3, the DNA is TGTGCCAGCAGCTCGGACGGACAGGGTCAAGAGACCCAGTACTTC. The chain recombines TRBV11-3 with TRBJ2-5; 8 positions match TRBD1. V lost 4 bases, J lost 2 bases, and 6 bases stayed unmatched. Germline V gene data show CDR1 as SGHNT and CDR2 as YENEEA. The CDR3 spans 15 residues.

CDR3 coding DNA: TGTGCCATCAGTGAGTCAGGCAGCGAGTATGGCTACACCTTC. Its protein is CAISESGSEYGYTF. The gene calls are TRBV10-3 and TRBJ1-2; D uncertain. Per the germline V gene, CDR1 is ENHRY and CDR2 is SYGVKD. There are 14 residues in the CDR3. The germline V and J ends were trimmed by 0 bases and 5 bases, with 10 bases remaining between them.

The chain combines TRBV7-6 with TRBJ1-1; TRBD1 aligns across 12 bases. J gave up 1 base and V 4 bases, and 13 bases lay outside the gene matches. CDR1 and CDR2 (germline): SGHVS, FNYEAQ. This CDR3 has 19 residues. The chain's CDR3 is CASSSTAGTGGFGNTEAFF. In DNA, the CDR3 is TGTGCCAGCAGCTCAACAGCCGGGACAGGGGGCTTTGGGAACACTGAAGCTTTCTTT.

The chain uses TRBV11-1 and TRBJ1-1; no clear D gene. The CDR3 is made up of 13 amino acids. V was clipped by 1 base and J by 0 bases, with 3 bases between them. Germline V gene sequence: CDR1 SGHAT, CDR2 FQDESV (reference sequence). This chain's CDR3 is CASSLELNTEAFF. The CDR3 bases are TGTGCCAGCAGCTTAGAGCTGAACACTGAAGCTTTCTTT.

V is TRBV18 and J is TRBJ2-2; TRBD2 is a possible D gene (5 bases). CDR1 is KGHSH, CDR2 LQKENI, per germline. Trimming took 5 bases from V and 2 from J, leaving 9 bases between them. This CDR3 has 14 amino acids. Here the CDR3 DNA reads TGTGCCAGCTCAAGGGCTAGCAACACCGGGGAGCTGTTTTTT. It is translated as CASSRASNTGELFF.

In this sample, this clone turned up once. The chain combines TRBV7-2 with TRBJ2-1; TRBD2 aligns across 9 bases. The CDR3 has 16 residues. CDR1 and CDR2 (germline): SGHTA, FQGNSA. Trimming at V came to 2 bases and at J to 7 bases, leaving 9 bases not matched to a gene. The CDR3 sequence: CASSLSVTSGANEQFF. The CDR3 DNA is TGTGCCAGCAGCTTATCGGTGACTAGCGGCGCGAATGAGCAGTTCTTC.

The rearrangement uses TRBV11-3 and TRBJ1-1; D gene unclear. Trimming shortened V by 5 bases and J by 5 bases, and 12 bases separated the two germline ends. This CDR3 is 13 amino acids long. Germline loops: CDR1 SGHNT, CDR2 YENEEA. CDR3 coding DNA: TGTGCCAGCAGCATGGGGAGAAGTACTGAAGCTTTCTTT. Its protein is CASSMGRSTEAFF.

The CDR3 region is CASTSRGIPSTGELFF. CDR3 in DNA: TGTGCCAGCACCTCCCGGGGGATCCCGAGCACCGGGGAGCTGTTTTTT. This chain uses TRBV9 with TRBJ2-2; a weak D match, TRBD2 (6 bases). V dropped 6 bases and J dropped 4 bases, with 19 bases sitting between them. Germline V lookup: CDR1 SGDLS, CDR2 YYNGEE. The CDR3 is made up of 16 amino acids.

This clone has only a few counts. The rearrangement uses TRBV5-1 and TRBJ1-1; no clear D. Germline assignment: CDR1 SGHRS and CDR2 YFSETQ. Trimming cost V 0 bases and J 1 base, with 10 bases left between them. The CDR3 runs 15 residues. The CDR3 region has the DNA TGCGCCAGCAGCTTGGCGACGACACCGAACACTGAAGCTTTCTTT. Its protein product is CASSLATTPNTEAFF.

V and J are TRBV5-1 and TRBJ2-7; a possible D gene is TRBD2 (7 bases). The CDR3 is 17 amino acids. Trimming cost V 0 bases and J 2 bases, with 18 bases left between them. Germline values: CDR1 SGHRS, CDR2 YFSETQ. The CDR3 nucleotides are TGCGCCAGCAGCTTGGATTGGGGGGCGGGAGTTACCTACGAGCAGTACTTC. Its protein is CASSLDWGAGVTYEQYF.

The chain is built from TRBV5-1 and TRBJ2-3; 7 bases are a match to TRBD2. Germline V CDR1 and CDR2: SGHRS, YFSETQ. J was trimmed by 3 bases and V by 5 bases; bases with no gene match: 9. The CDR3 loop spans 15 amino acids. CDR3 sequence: CASSPGGGRTDTQYF. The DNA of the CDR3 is TGCGCCAGCAGTCCTGGTGGCGGGAGAACAGATACGCAGTATTTT.